This T cell receptor (beta chain) was identified during a study of blood T cell repertoires in COVID-19 (dated by TCRdb to the early 2020s). A note on the overall study: Collaborator samples came from the United States, Italy and Spain and covered acute and convalescent phases of COVID-19. The material from the prospective study consisted of cDNA or gDNA derived from T cells, B-cell-depleted T cells, or PBMCs. Deeply sampled blood TCRbeta repertoires from subjects exposed to, actively infected with, or recovered from COVID-19 were included in the dataset. The repertoires were released in a freely available public database intended as a resource for research on the immune response to SARS-CoV-2. Samples were obtained from the ongoing ImmuneRACE study (first 160 participants) and from over a thousand subjects provided by 6 global collaborators. Sample metadata almost always included a de-identified subject ID, COVID-19 status, age in years and sex. Where HLA class I and class II types were available, the types were taken from metadata supplied by the sample provider, not from assay-based typing. What the work shows at the level of the full study, not this receptor alone: The amount of clinical and demographic metadata varied by source and participant and was provided uncurated.

In the germline V gene, CDR1 corresponds to SGHRS and CDR2 to YFSETQ. From V the trimming removes 2 bases and from J it removes 1 base, while the gene matches leave 2 bases of the junction unaccounted for. CDR3 length: 14 amino acids, cysteine to phenylalanine. Only the CDR3 portion is preserved as DNA: 42 bases, with reading frame beginning at the first base. Collaborating institutions collected whole blood in K2EDTA tubes following their own protocols. For TCRbeta analysis, collaborators shipped samples in one of three forms: frozen whole blood, isolated PBMCs, or DNA extracted from either of those sample types. This clone was seen only a few times. This receptor's antigen is unknown. No base qualities exist here, and no much larger clone lies one base off it. TCRbeta CDR3 regions were amplified from genomic DNA using the immunoSEQ Assay, a bias-controlled multiplex PCR. On the authors' methods: Nucleated cell counts per sample were estimated from amplification of reference gene primers within the assay. To quantify the absolute abundance of each unique TCRbeta CDR3 rearrangement, sequence reads were collapsed and filtered. For each sample, productive Simpson clonality was calculated as the square root of Simpson's diversity index across productive rearrangements. Drawn from immuneACCESS, this table holds only the in-frame rearrangements with V and J called that TCRdb kept. Clones are partly lost; checked studies trace under half to an unresolved V gene and leave the rest unexplained. D and trimming were read from the DNA, whereas the V and J calls and clone size are those reported in that table. The sample data list 180,000 or so clones, and approximately 86% of these were observed just once. The top ten clones comprise over 7.5% of the sample.

This TCR was sampled from a woman older than 75 with acute or convalescent COVID-19. What was sequenced was peripheral blood. The V gene is TRBV5-1 and the J gene is TRBJ1-1; a stretch of 7 junction bases matches TRBD1. The nucleotide sequence is TGCGCCAGCAGCTTTGAGGGGGCGAACACTGAAGCTTTCTTT. Translation gives CASSFEGANTEAFF.